This T cell receptor beta chain stems from a study of blood T cells in healthy people across ages. The second PCR ran about 6 to 12 cycles with a sample-barcoded 5' primer and J-beta primers. Each sample yielded at least 2.5 million CDR3-containing paired-end reads. Each CDR3 protein is one row after TCRdb ran MiXCR on the 5' RACE reads. The sample records 1 million or so distinct CDR3 sequences, about 23% being singletons. This clonotype was counted only a few times. The CDR3 totals 15 residues. Trimming took 1 base from V and 6 from J, leaving 17 bases between them. The V gene's germline CDR1 is SGDLS and CDR2 YYNGEE. These data were likewise used in another study, on T cells of mothers and their children.

The chain employs TRBV9 and TRBJ2-7; D uncertain. Material for sequencing was blood. The source of this sequence is a girl aged 2-10 years in good health. CDR3 amino acids: CASSVYEAYPGEQYF. In DNA, the CDR3 is TGTGCCAGCAGCGTATATGAGGCTTATCCGGGCGAGCAGTACTTC. The full variable domain, in which reference TRBV9 and TRBJ2-7 provide the parts outside the CDR3, is DSGVTQTPKHLITATGQRVTLRCSPRSGDLSVYWYQQSLDQGLQFLIQYYNGEERAKGNILERFSAQQFPDLHSELNLSSLELGDSALYFCASSVYEAYPGEQYFGPGTRLTVT.